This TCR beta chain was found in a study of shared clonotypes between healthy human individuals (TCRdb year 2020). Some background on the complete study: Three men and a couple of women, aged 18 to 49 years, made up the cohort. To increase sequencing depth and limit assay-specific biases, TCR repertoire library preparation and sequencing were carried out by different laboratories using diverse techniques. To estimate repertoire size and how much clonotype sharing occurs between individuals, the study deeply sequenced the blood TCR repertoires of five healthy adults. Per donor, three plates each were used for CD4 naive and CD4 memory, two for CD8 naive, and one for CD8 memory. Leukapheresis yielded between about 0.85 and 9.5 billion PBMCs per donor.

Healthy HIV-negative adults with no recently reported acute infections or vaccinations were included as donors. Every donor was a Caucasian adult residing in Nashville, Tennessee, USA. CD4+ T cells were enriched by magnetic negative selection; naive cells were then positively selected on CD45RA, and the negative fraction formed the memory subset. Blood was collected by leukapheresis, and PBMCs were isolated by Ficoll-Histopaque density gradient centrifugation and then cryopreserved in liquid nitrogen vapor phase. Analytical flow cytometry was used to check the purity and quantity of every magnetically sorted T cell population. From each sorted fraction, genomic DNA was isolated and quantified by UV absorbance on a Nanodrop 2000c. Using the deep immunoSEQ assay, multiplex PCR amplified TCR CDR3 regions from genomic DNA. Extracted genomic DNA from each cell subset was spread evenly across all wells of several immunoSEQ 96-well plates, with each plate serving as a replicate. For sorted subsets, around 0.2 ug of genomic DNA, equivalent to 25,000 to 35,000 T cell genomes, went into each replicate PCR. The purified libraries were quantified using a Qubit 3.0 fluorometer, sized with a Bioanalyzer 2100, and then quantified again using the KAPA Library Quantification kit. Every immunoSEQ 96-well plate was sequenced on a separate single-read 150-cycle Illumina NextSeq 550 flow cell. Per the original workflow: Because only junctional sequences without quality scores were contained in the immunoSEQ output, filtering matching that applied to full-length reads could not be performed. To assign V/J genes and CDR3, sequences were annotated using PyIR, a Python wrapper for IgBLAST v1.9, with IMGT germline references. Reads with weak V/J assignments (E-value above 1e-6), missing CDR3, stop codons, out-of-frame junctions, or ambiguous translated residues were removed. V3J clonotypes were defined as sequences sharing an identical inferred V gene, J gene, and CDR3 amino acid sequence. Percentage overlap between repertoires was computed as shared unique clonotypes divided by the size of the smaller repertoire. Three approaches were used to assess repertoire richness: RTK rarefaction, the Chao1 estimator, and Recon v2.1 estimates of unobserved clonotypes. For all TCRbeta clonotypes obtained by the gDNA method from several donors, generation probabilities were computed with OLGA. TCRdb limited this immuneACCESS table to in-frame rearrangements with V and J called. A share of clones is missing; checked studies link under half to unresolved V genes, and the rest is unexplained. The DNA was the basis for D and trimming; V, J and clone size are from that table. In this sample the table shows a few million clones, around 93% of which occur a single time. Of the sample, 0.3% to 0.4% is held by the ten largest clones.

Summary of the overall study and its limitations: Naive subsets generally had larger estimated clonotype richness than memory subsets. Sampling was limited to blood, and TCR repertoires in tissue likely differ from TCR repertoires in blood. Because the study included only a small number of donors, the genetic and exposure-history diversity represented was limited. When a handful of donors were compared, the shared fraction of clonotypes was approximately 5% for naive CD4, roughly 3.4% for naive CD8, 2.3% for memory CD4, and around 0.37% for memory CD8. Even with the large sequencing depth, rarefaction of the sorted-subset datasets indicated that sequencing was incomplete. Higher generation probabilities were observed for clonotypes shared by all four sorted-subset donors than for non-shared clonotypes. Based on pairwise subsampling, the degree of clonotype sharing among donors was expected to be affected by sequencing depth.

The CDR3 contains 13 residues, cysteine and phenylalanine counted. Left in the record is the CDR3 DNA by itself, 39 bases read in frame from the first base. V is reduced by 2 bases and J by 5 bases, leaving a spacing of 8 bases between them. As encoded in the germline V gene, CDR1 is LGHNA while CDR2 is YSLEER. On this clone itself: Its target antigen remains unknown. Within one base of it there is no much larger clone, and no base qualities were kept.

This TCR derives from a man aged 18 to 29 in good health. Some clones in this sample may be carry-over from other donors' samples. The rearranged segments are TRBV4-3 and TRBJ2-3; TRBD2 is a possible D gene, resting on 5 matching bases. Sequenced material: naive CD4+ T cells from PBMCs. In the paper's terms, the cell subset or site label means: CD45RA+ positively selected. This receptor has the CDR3 CASSQQEEDTQYF. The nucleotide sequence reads TGCGCCAGCAGCCAACAGGAGGAAGATACGCAGTATTTT.